This entry lists 10 T cell receptor beta chains sequenced from one sample in a study of blood T cell repertoires in COVID-19. Here immunoSEQ multiplex PCR was the method, and the copy in TCRdb shows in-frame clones only, minus some. Of 90,000 to 140,000 clones detected, approximately 80% appear once; the ten largest clones hold 37%. Sequencing used peripheral blood. The receptor set was obtained from a man at least 80 years old with acute or convalescent COVID-19.

This chain uses TRBV7-2 with TRBJ2-1; 10 bases match TRBD2. The CDR3 runs to 16 residues. The germline CDR1 and CDR2 sequences are SGHTA and FQGNSA. Germline trimming cut 0 bases from V and 3 bases from J; bases unmatched to any gene: 2. CDR3 loop: CASSLASSGGYNEQFF. The CDR3 region has the DNA TGTGCCAGCAGCTTAGCTTCTAGCGGGGGCTACAATGAGCAGTTCTTC.

The genes are TRBV19 and TRBJ2-3, with 11 bases fitting TRBD2. J was trimmed by 3 bases and V by 3 bases; bases with no gene match: 11. Germline CDR1 is LNHDA and CDR2 is SQIVND (reference sequence). This CDR3 has 18 amino acids. The CDR3 DNA reads TGTGCCAGTAGTATTGGGTCTAGCGGGAGGTTTGGGACAGATACGCAGTATTTT. It is translated as CASSIGSSGRFGTDTQYF.

The chain combines TRBV30 with TRBJ2-4, with TRBD2 matching 9 bases. This CDR3 contains 17 residues. In germline, CDR1 is GTSNPN, CDR2 SVGIG (reference sequence). The V segment lost 0 bases and the J segment 3 bases; nucleotides outside the gene matches: 9. CDR3 nucleotide sequence: TGTGCCTGGAGTGTACTGGGGGCTAGCGGGGTCAAAAACATTCAGTACTTC. As protein: CAWSVLGASGVKNIQYF.

The chain combines TRBV7-2 with TRBJ1-5, with no clear D. The CDR3 extends over 13 amino acids. V lost 5 bases, J lost 7 bases, and 12 bases lay in between. CDR1 is SGHTA, CDR2 FQGNSA, per germline. The CDR3 here is CASSGSRGQPQHF. Here the CDR3 DNA reads TGTGCCAGCAGCGGCAGCCGGGGACAGCCCCAGCATTTT.

This chain joins TRBV5-1 and TRBJ1-4, with D uncertain. This CDR3 has 14 residues. V dropped 3 bases and J dropped 0 bases, with 6 bases sitting between them. Per germline, CDR1 SGHRS and CDR2 YFSETQ. CDR3 sequence reads: CASSSRATNEKLFF. The CDR3 region has the DNA TGCGCCAGCAGCTCAAGAGCAACTAATGAAAAACTGTTTTTT.

The V and J genes are TRBV11-2 and TRBJ2-3, with D possibly matching TRBD1 (5 bases). Germline V gene data show CDR1 as SGHAT and CDR2 as FQNNGV. The CDR3 runs 16 residues. Between the trimmed V and J ends, which lost 2 bases and 1 base, there was a span of 13 bases. The CDR3 nucleotides read TGTGCCAGCAGCTTACAGGGTGGGTTTGGCACAGATACGCAGTATTTT. Protein: CASSLQGGFGTDTQYF.

This chain links TRBV5-5 with TRBJ2-3; 9 bases match TRBD2. Germline V gene sequence: CDR1 SGHKS, CDR2 YYEKEE (reference sequence). CDR3 length: 14 residues. V trimming: 6 bases; J trimming: 7 bases; junction bases outside the gene matches: 9. As DNA, the CDR3 is TGTGCCAGCACCTCCAGAGCGGGAGGAAATACGCAGTATTTT. As protein: CASTSRAGGNTQYF.

This chain connects TRBV6-5 to TRBJ2-7, with D possibly being TRBD2 (6 bases). CDR3 length: 12 residues. V lost 6 bases, J lost 3 bases, and 9 bases lay in between. The germline V gene has CDR1 MNHEY and CDR2 SVGAGI. CDR3 in amino acids: CASRSGVYEQYF. In DNA, the CDR3 is TGTGCCAGCAGATCGGGGGTCTACGAGCAGTACTTC.

The chain recombines TRBV28 with TRBJ2-7, with 8 bases identical to TRBD2. Germline CDR1 MDHEN, CDR2 SYDVKM. This CDR3 is built from 14 residues. J lost 12 bases, V lost 4 bases, and 14 bases had no gene match. The CDR3 DNA follows: TGTGCCAGCAGTTCCCTGGGACTAGGAGGCCAGGCGTACTTC. Residues: CASSSLGLGGQAYF. Using reference TRBV28 and TRBJ2-7 for the parts outside the CDR3, the full variable domain is DVKVTQSSRYLVKRTGEKVFLECVQDMDHENMFWYRQDPGLGLRLIYFSYDVKMKEKGDIPEGYSVSREKKERFSLILESASTNQTSMYLCASSSLGLGGQAYFGPGTRLTVT.

The chain uses TRBV29-1 and TRBJ1-1; a possible D gene is TRBD1 (6 bases). In germline, CDR1 is SQVTM, CDR2 ANQGSEA. This CDR3 is 14 amino acids long. V was trimmed by 5 bases and J by 0 bases, leaving 13 bases between them. CDR3 region: CSVWNRAMNTEAFF. Written as DNA, the CDR3 is TGCAGCGTTTGGAACAGGGCAATGAACACTGAAGCTTTCTTT.